The 32 T cell receptor beta chains given below trace back to one sample, sequenced in a study of cytomegalovirus exposure and HLA in healthy donors (dated by TCRdb to about 2017). Preparation of the library involved the immunoSEQ multiplex PCR assay. The multiplex PCR relied on a mix of 60 forward primers for TCR Vbeta segments and 13 reverse primers for TCR Jbeta segments. Imported from immuneACCESS, the table was reduced by TCRdb to in-frame sequences with V and J called. These copies leave out some clones; in studies compared against another copy, an unresolved V gene accounts for under half, and the cause of the remainder is not known. The sample table records 150,000 or so clones; 80% to 90% of these occur just once. About 0.82% of the sample is held by the ten biggest clonotypes. Specimen: PBMCs. Receptor source: a woman between 18 and 30 years old in good health and CMV-seronegative.

CDR3 sequence: CASSQVKIDRGAHQPQHF. The CDR3 nucleotides read TGTGCCAGCAGCCAAGTTAAAATTGACAGGGGCGCCCATCAGCCCCAGCATTTT. V and J are TRBV4-2 and TRBJ1-5, with 8 bases matching TRBD1. The V gene end was trimmed by 1 base and the J gene end by 5 bases; junction bases not matched to a gene: 13. CDR1 is LGHNA, CDR2 YNFKEQ, per germline. This CDR3 is built from 18 residues.

The chain is built from TRBV28 and TRBJ2-7; possible D gene TRBD1, 6 bases. With 6 bases removed from V and 5 bases from J, the gap between germline ends came to 14 bases. CDR1 is MDHEN and CDR2 is SYDVKM in the germline V gene. The CDR3 sequence is 13 residues long. The CDR3 DNA is TGTGCCAGCAGAGTTCAGGGGTCCCACGAGCAGTACTTC. Translating it yields CASRVQGSHEQYF.

This chain joins TRBV6-5 and TRBJ2-3, with a tentative D call TRBD2 (5 bases). The germline V and J ends were trimmed by 6 bases and 12 bases, with 16 bases remaining between them. CDR1 and CDR2 from the germline V gene are MNHEY and SVGAGI. This CDR3 region has 12 residues. The CDR3 DNA follows: TGTGCCAGCAGCAGTCAAGGGAGCAGTCAGTATTTT. This sequence encodes CASSSQGSSQYF.

V is TRBV25-1 and J is TRBJ2-7, with D possibly matching TRBD2 (6 bases). V lost 8 bases and J lost 2, with 13 bases in between. Germline CDR1 and CDR2: MGHDK and SYGVNS. CDR3 length: 13 amino acids. CDR3 region: CASAGGNPYEQYF. CDR3 nucleotides: TGTGCCAGCGCCGGAGGGAACCCCTACGAGCAGTACTTC.

This chain links TRBV4-2 with TRBJ2-7; 8 bases line up with TRBD2. This CDR3 spans 15 amino acids. V shed 1 base and J 5 bases; nucleotides not matched to a gene: 7. CDR1 and CDR2 from the germline V gene are LGHNA and YNFKEQ. The CDR3 spells CASSQAAGGVHEQYF. CDR3 nucleotide sequence: TGTGCCAGCAGCCAAGCGGCGGGAGGAGTCCACGAGCAGTACTTC.

The chain uses TRBV7-2 and TRBJ2-7, with 7 bases fitting TRBD2. The trim removed 6 bases at V and 2 bases at J, leaving 7 bases unmatched. The CDR3 spans 14 residues. Germline V gene data show CDR1 as SGHTA and CDR2 as FQGNSA. The CDR3 DNA reads as TGTGCCAGCAGGTATAGCGGGCTGACCTACGAGCAGTACTTC. This sequence encodes CASRYSGLTYEQYF. Together with reference TRBV7-2 and TRBJ2-7, the CDR3 gives the full variable domain: GAGVSQSPSNKVTEKGKDVELRCDPISGHTALYWYRQSLGQGLEFLIYFQGNSAPDKSGLPSDRFSAERTGGSVSTLTIQRTQQEDSAVYLCASRYSGLTYEQYFGPGTRLTVT.

The CDR3 reads CASSDCSGTSIGNEQFF. The DNA of the CDR3 is TGTGCCAGCAGCGACTGCTCTGGGACTAGCATTGGCAATGAGCAGTTCTTC. This chain links TRBV21-1 with TRBJ2-1; whether TRBD2, the table's D call, matches the DNA was not checked. TRBV21-1 is listed as a pseudogene. CDR3 length equals 17 residues.

The rearrangement uses TRBV4-2 and TRBJ2-2, with D possibly TRBD2 on 6 matching bases. The CDR3 is 14 amino acids. CDR1 and CDR2 (germline): LGHNA, YNFKEQ. Trimming shortened V by 6 bases and J by 6 bases, and 14 bases separated the two germline ends. In DNA form, the CDR3 reads TGTGCCAGCAGTCCCGGGGGAGATGCCGGGGAGCTGTTTTTT. Translating gives CASSPGGDAGELFF.

The chain has TRBV7-6 and TRBJ2-7, with a tentative D call TRBD1 (6 bases). Per germline, CDR1 SGHVS and CDR2 FNYEAQ. V shed 4 bases and J shed 6 bases, with 25 bases lying between them. The CDR3 sequence is 17 residues long. This chain's CDR3 is CASSSHPGTTPSGEQYF. CDR3 nucleotides: TGTGCCAGCAGCTCGCACCCAGGGACAACTCCCTCGGGCGAGCAGTACTTC.

V and J are TRBV7-6 and TRBJ2-5; 7 bases map to TRBD1. J was trimmed by 2 bases and V by 6 bases; bases with no gene match: 9. The length of the CDR3 is 15 residues. The germline gives CDR1 SGHVS, CDR2 FNYEAQ. The CDR3 region is CASRKHPGQQETQYF. The CDR3 DNA is TGTGCCAGCAGGAAACATCCGGGACAGCAAGAGACCCAGTACTTC.

V usage is TRBV2 and J usage is TRBJ2-7; 7 positions agree with TRBD1. Germline values: CDR1 SNHLY, CDR2 FYNNEI. This CDR3 is built from 12 residues. V gave up 8 bases and J gave up 2 bases; unmatched junction bases: 3. The CDR3: CASRQGPYEQYF. The CDR3, as DNA: TGTGCCAGCCGACAGGGCCCCTACGAGCAGTACTTC.

V gene TRBV7-9 combines with J gene TRBJ2-7; 11 nucleotides agree with TRBD2. From germline, CDR1 is SEHNR and CDR2 FQNEAQ (reference sequence). V was clipped by 1 base and J by 5 bases; unmatched bases: 7. The CDR3 loop spans 16 amino acids. The chain's CDR3 is CASSLVITSGRHEQYF. The DNA for the CDR3 is TGTGCCAGCAGCTTAGTAATAACTAGCGGGAGACACGAGCAGTACTTC.

This clone was counted a few times. V usage is TRBV28 and J usage is TRBJ2-5, with 7 bases identical to TRBD2. V lost 6 bases, J lost 0 bases, and 7 bases stayed unmatched. This CDR3 has 15 residues. Germline CDR1 reads MDHEN; CDR2 reads SYDVKM. This chain's CDR3 is CASRRSLAYQETQYF. CDR3 DNA sequence: TGTGCCAGCAGACGATCACTAGCGTACCAAGAGACCCAGTACTTC.

V is TRBV2 and J is TRBJ2-3; 7 bases line up with TRBD2. The CDR3 consists of 13 residues. CDR1 is SNHLY, CDR2 FYNNEI, per germline. V dropped 3 bases and J dropped 6; count of bases not matched to a gene: 3. The CDR3 DNA follows: TGTGCCAGCAGTGACGGCGGGAGTGATACGCAGTATTTT. This sequence encodes CASSDGGSDTQYF. Supplemented by reference TRBV2 and TRBJ2-3, the full variable domain reads EPEVTQTPSHQVTQMGQEVILRCVPISNHLYFYWYRQILGQKVEFLVSFYNNEISEKSEIFDDQFSVERPDGSNFTLKIRSTKLEDSAMYFCASSDGGSDTQYFGPGTRLTVL.

This clone was picked up a small number of times. The rearrangement uses TRBV28 and TRBJ2-1; D is perhaps TRBD1 (5 bases). The CDR3 contains 16 residues. Germline CDR1 MDHEN, CDR2 SYDVKM. The V and J ends lost 7 bases and 0 bases respectively, with 16 bases between them. The CDR3 spells CASTGRDSASYNEQFF. The DNA of the CDR3 is TGTGCCAGCACCGGACGCGACAGTGCCTCCTACAATGAGCAGTTCTTC.

The chain carries TRBV28 and TRBJ2-1; tentative D call: TRBD1 (5 bases). With 10 bases removed from V and 5 bases from J, the gap between germline ends came to 15 bases. Per germline, CDR1 MDHEN and CDR2 SYDVKM. This CDR3 is 13 amino acids long. CDR3 sequence reads: CAIPPKGNNEQFF. The CDR3 region has the DNA TGTGCCATCCCACCCAAGGGGAACAATGAGCAGTTCTTC.

The chain employs TRBV4-3 and TRBJ2-1; TRBD2 agrees at 13 bases. This CDR3 spans 18 amino acids. J lost 6 bases, V lost 4 bases, and 12 bases had no gene match. Germline V gene lookup returns CDR1 LGHNA and CDR2 YSLEER. CDR3 protein: CASSPRTSGSAGPNEQFF. Written as DNA, the CDR3 is TGCGCCAGCAGCCCGCGGACTAGCGGGAGTGCAGGGCCCAATGAGCAGTTCTTC.

The chain has TRBV7-9 and TRBJ2-7; D remains unclear. CDR1 SEHNR and CDR2 FQNEAQ come from the germline V gene (reference sequence). Deletions cut 3 bases from V and 10 bases from J, with 13 bases between. CDR3 length equals 12 residues. In DNA, the CDR3 is TGTGCCAGCAGCTTTCTCCCACGGGTCCAGTACTTC. Its translation is CASSFLPRVQYF.

V gene TRBV18 combines with J gene TRBJ2-5, with D possibly matching TRBD1 (5 bases). The CDR3 contains 14 residues. Looked up from germline, CDR1 is KGHSH and CDR2 is LQKENI. Trimming stripped 2 bases from V and 2 bases from J, with 9 bases between. The CDR3 nucleotides are TGTGCCAGCTCACCATGGGGCCTTCAAGAGACCCAGTACTTC. This gives the protein CASSPWGLQETQYF.

The chain carries TRBV5-1 and TRBJ1-1; D is perhaps TRBD1 (6 bases). The CDR3 runs to 17 residues. Germline assignment: CDR1 SGHRS and CDR2 YFSETQ. With 5 bases removed from V and 0 bases from J, the gap between germline ends came to 20 bases. CDR3 DNA: TGCGCCAGCAGACGCGGGGGGCCCACTCGGATGAACACTGAAGCTTTCTTT. It specifies CASRRGGPTRMNTEAFF.

CDR3 loop: CASREQGGQPQHF. In DNA form, the CDR3 reads TGCGCCAGCAGAGAACAGGGGGGTCAGCCCCAGCATTTT. V gene TRBV5-1 combines with J gene TRBJ1-5; 8 bases are a match to TRBD1. The CDR3 contains 13 residues. Germline V gives CDR1 SGHRS, CDR2 YFSETQ. The trim removed 5 bases at V and 6 bases at J, leaving 4 bases unmatched.

The chain employs TRBV28 and TRBJ1-3, with TRBD1 identical over 8 bases. Germline lookup yields CDR1 MDHEN and CDR2 SYDVKM. CDR3 size: 19 residues. The trim removed 4 bases at V and 0 bases at J, leaving 14 bases unmatched. The CDR3 coding sequence is TGTGCCAGCAGTTCAACTAAAGCCGGGACAGGCTACTCTGGAAACACCATATATTTT. Protein sequence: CASSSTKAGTGYSGNTIYF.

The rearrangement joins TRBV6-1 to TRBJ1-5, with a possible D match to TRBD1 (5 bases). Trimming shortened V by 4 bases and J by 2 bases, and 9 bases separated the two germline ends. This CDR3 spans 14 amino acids. Germline CDR1 is MNHNS and CDR2 is SASEGT. The CDR3 DNA reads as TGTGCCAGCAGTGGTCAGACAGGCAATCAGCCCCAGCATTTT. Its translation: CASSGQTGNQPQHF.

In this sample, this clone turned up a few times. The chain recombines TRBV6-1 with TRBJ1-6; 8 bases are shared with TRBD1. Germline values: CDR1 MNHNS, CDR2 SASEGT. After removal of 3 bases from V and 7 bases from J, the junction contained 5 bases not matched to a gene. CDR3 length equals 15 residues. CDR3 in amino acids: CASSDGTGGNSPLHF. The CDR3 DNA follows: TGTGCCAGCAGTGACGGGACAGGTGGGAATTCACCCCTCCACTTT.

The V call is TRBV14, the J call TRBJ2-3, with D unclear. CDR3 size: 19 residues. Trimming removed 3 bases from V and 1 base from J, with 23 bases in between. Germline CDR1 reads SGHDN; CDR2 reads FVKESK. The CDR3 here is CASSQIPRRYGRRTDTQYF. The CDR3 DNA follows: TGTGCCAGCAGCCAGATCCCCCGTCGTTATGGGCGCCGCACAGATACGCAGTATTTT.

This chain joins TRBV29-1 and TRBJ1-1; D uncertain. The germline V and J ends were trimmed by 4 bases and 1 base, with 4 bases remaining between them. Germline assignment: CDR1 SQVTM and CDR2 ANQGSEA. The length of the CDR3 is 11 residues. CDR3 region: CSVAKNTEAFF. The DNA of the CDR3 is TGCAGCGTTGCAAAGAACACTGAAGCTTTCTTT.

This chain joins TRBV18 and TRBJ1-1, with 11 bases identical to TRBD1. Germline lookup yields CDR1 KGHSH and CDR2 LQKENI. The CDR3 runs 14 residues. The V segment lost 4 bases and the J segment 5 bases; nucleotides outside the gene matches: 3. CDR3 sequence reads: CASSRGQGGTEAFF. CDR3 nucleotides: TGTGCCAGCTCACGGGGACAGGGGGGTACTGAAGCTTTCTTT. Drawing the rest from reference TRBV18 and TRBJ1-1, the complete variable domain is NAGVMQNPRHLVRRRGQEARLRCSPMKGHSHVYWYRQLPEEGLKFMVYLQKENIIDESGMPKERFSAEFPKEGPSILRIQQVVRGDSAAYFCASSRGQGGTEAFFGQGTRLTVV.

The V gene is TRBV7-2, the J gene TRBJ2-1, with TRBD2 matching over 12 bases. CDR3 length equals 18 residues. Looked up from germline, CDR1 is SGHTA and CDR2 is FQGNSA. The trim removed 5 bases at V and 4 bases at J, leaving 12 bases unmatched. The CDR3 DNA sequence: TGTGCCAGCAGCACTAAACCCTCGGGACTAGCGGGTTACAATGAGCAGTTCTTC. Protein sequence: CASSTKPSGLAGYNEQFF.

The chain carries TRBV27 and TRBJ1-1, with D possibly TRBD1 on 5 matching bases. The germline gives CDR1 MNHEY, CDR2 SMNVEV (reference sequence). CDR3 length: 14 residues. The germline V and J ends were trimmed by 5 bases and 1 base, with 11 bases remaining between them. The CDR3 spells CASSPQGRNTEAFF. CDR3 bases: TGTGCCAGCAGTCCGCAGGGTAGGAACACTGAAGCTTTCTTT.

The V call is TRBV30, the J call TRBJ1-2, with 8 bases that match TRBD1. The V gene end was trimmed by 2 bases and the J gene end by 1 base; junction bases not matched to a gene: 3. The CDR3 runs 14 residues. Germline CDR1 and CDR2: GTSNPN and SVGIG (reference sequence). The CDR3 DNA follows: TGTGCCTGGAGTCGGACAGGGAATAACTATGGCTACACCTTC. Amino acid sequence: CAWSRTGNNYGYTF.

The chain recombines TRBV6-4 with TRBJ1-1; D remains unclear. The V gene lost 5 bases and the J gene lost 6 bases, with 13 bases spanning the gap. Germline V lookup: CDR1 MRHNA, CDR2 SNTAGT. The CDR3 length is 13 residues. CDR3 bases: TGTGCCAGCAGTCAGGACCACGGGGCTGAAGCTTTCTTT. Translation gives CASSQDHGAEAFF.

A single count supports this clone. J is TRBJ2-2 and V is TRBV9; 7 bases are a match to TRBD2. Germline V CDR1 and CDR2: SGDLS, YYNGEE. The CDR3 length is 15 residues. V dropped 0 bases and J dropped 6; count of bases not matched to a gene: 5. The CDR3 DNA is TGTGCCAGCAGCGTAGGCGGGAGAGGGTCCGGGGAGCTGTTTTTT. It yields the protein CASSVGGRGSGELFF.